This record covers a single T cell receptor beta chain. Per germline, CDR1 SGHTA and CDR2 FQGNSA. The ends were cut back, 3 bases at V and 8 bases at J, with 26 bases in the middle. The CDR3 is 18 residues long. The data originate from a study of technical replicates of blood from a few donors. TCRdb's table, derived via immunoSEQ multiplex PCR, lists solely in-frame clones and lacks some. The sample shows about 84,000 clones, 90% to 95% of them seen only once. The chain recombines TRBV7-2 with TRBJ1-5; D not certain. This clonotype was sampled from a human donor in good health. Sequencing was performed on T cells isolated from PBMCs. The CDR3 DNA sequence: TGTGCCAGCAGCTTTTCCGAAGTTTTTGGGCCCGATTTCGAGCCCCAGCATTTT. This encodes CASSFSEVFGPDFEPQHF. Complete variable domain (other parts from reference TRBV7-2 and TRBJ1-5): GAGVSQSPSNKVTEKGKDVELRCDPISGHTALYWYRQSLGQGLEFLIYFQGNSAPDKSGLPSDRFSAERTGGSVSTLTIQRTQQEDSAVYLCASSFSEVFGPDFEPQHFGDGTRLSIL.